The 18 T cell receptor beta chains listed next were all sequenced from one sample in a study of blood T cell repertoires in COVID-19. Method: immunoSEQ multiplex PCR; TCRdb's copy keeps in-frame clones and lacks some. Among about 50,000 clones listed, 65% to 85% were seen once. The sequenced sample consisted of peripheral blood. The receptors stem from a woman older than 75 with acute or convalescent COVID-19.

This sequence joins TRBV11-2 and TRBJ2-5; 8 bases are shared with TRBD1. The CDR3 contains 16 residues. Germline CDR1 is SGHAT and CDR2 is FQNNGV. With V trimmed by 4 bases and J by 2 bases, 9 bases remained unmatched. The CDR3 spells CASSSQGARRQETQYF. The CDR3 bases are TGTGCCAGCAGCTCCCAGGGGGCACGGAGGCAAGAGACCCAGTACTTC.

The CDR3 DNA sequence: TGTGCCAGCAGTTACTCGGCTAGCAACGAGCAGTACTTC. This translates into CASSYSASNEQYF. The chain joins TRBV6-5 to TRBJ2-7; TRBD2 is a possible D gene (5 bases). The CDR3 has 13 residues. Germline lookup yields CDR1 MNHEY and CDR2 SVGAGI. V lost 0 bases, J lost 5 bases, and 8 bases lay in between.

The chain combines TRBV28 with TRBJ1-3; D unresolved. The length of the CDR3 is 19 residues. V lost 2 bases, J lost 0 bases, and 20 bases lay in between. Germline loops: CDR1 MDHEN, CDR2 SYDVKM. CDR3 region: CASSLILRAGSNSGNTIYF. The CDR3 nucleotides are TGTGCCAGCAGTTTAATTCTCCGGGCGGGGTCCAACTCTGGAAACACCATATATTTT.

The J gene is TRBJ1-2, the V gene TRBV7-9; 10 nucleotides line up with TRBD1. V was pared by 9 bases and J by 2 bases, with 15 bases of the junction left unmatched. The CDR3 spans 17 residues. CDR1 is SEHNR and CDR2 is FQNEAQ in the germline V gene (reference sequence). The CDR3 reads CASIRGTGELSNYGYTF. The CDR3 bases are TGTGCCAGTATTCGGGGGACAGGGGAGTTATCGAACTATGGCTACACCTTC.

The V call is TRBV6-6, the J call TRBJ2-7; 9 bases fit TRBD2. The CDR3 covers 15 residues. Germline CDR1 MNHNY, CDR2 SVGAGI (reference sequence). The ends lost 1 base at V and 7 bases at J; junction bases unmatched: 8. The CDR3 DNA sequence: TGTGCCAGCAGTTACTATAGCGGGGGTCCGAGGGAGCAGTACTTC. As protein: CASSYYSGGPREQYF.

The V gene is TRBV24-1, the J gene TRBJ2-7; tentatively, D is TRBD1 (5 bases). The CDR3 covers 16 residues. With 1 base removed from V and 2 bases from J, the gap between germline ends came to 14 bases. The germline V gene has CDR1 KGHDR and CDR2 SFDVKD. Written as DNA, the CDR3 is TGTGCCACCAGTGATTTAGGAACAGGATCCCCCTACGAGCAGTACTTC. The encoded protein is CATSDLGTGSPYEQYF.

The chain joins TRBV6-5 to TRBJ1-2; no reliable D call. Between the trimmed V and J ends, which lost 8 bases and 5 bases, there was a span of 9 bases. Germline V gene lookup returns CDR1 MNHEY and CDR2 SVGAGI. The CDR3 runs to 11 residues. CDR3 nucleotides: TGTGCCAGCGGCTGGCAGTATGGCTACACCTTC. It specifies CASGWQYGYTF.

The V gene is TRBV6-5, the J gene TRBJ2-1; weak D call: TRBD2 (6 bases). With 1 base removed from V and 6 bases from J, the gap between germline ends came to 10 bases. This CDR3 comprises 14 residues. CDR1 and CDR2 (germline): MNHEY, SVGAGI. This CDR3 reads CASSYLGGPNEQFF. The CDR3, as DNA: TGTGCCAGCAGTTACTTAGGAGGGCCCAATGAGCAGTTCTTC.

This clone was seen once. The chain couples TRBV5-5 to TRBJ1-2; the match to TRBD1 covers 8 bases. Unmatched junction bases numbered 5, after V lost 3 bases and J lost 4 bases. Germline V gene data show CDR1 as SGHKS and CDR2 as YYEKEE (reference sequence). This CDR3 has 14 residues. The CDR3 region has the DNA TGTGCCAGCAGCTCCCAGGGGGCGATCTATGGCTACACCTTC. Protein: CASSSQGAIYGYTF.

This clone was observed a single time. The CDR3 coding sequence is TGCGCCAGCAGCTTGGTAACCGGGACAGGGGGCTACGAGCAGTACTTC. It is translated as CASSLVTGTGGYEQYF. The chain employs TRBV5-1 and TRBJ2-7, with 11 nucleotides matching TRBD1. The CDR3 has 16 residues. Germline V CDR1 and CDR2: SGHRS, YFSETQ. V shed 0 bases, J shed 3 bases, and the junction held 5 bases outside the gene matches.

This chain joins TRBV7-8 and TRBJ2-7; no firm D call. Trimming removed 1 base at V and 1 base at J, with 5 bases between. Germline assignment: CDR1 SGHVS and CDR2 FQNEAQ. The CDR3 loop spans 13 amino acids. In nucleotides, the CDR3 is TGTGCCAGCAGCTTAGGGCTTTCCTACGAGCAGTACTTC. Translation gives CASSLGLSYEQYF. The full variable domain, in which reference TRBV7-8 and TRBJ2-7 provide the parts outside the CDR3, is GAGVSQSPRYKVAKRGQDVALRCDPISGHVSLFWYQQALGQGPEFLTYFQNEAQLDKSGLPSDRFFAERPEGSVSTLKIQRTQQEDSAVYLCASSLGLSYEQYFGPGTRLTVT.

The chain joins TRBV11-2 to TRBJ1-1; TRBD1 matches at 9 bases. The CDR3 contains 12 residues. J lost 8 bases, V lost 5 bases, and 3 bases had no gene match. Germline values: CDR1 SGHAT, CDR2 FQNNGV. The CDR3 nucleotides are TGTGCCAGCAGCGCAGGGACAGGGGAAGCTTTCTTT. Its translation is CASSAGTGEAFF. The variable domain in full, with the rest retrieved from reference TRBV11-2 and TRBJ1-1, is EAGVAQSPRYKIIEKRQSVAFWCNPISGHATLYWYQQILGQGPKLLIQFQNNGVVDDSQLPKDRFSAERLKGVDSTLKIQPAKLEDSAVYLCASSAGTGEAFFGQGTRLTVV.

The table lists this clone with a few counts. The V gene is TRBV6-5, the J gene TRBJ2-5, with 8 bases identical to TRBD2. The germline gives CDR1 MNHEY, CDR2 SVGAGI. Germline trimming cut 0 bases from V and 4 bases from J; bases unmatched to any gene: 7. This CDR3 is built from 16 residues. The CDR3 spells CASSYSILAEGETQYF. The CDR3 DNA is TGTGCCAGCAGTTACTCGATACTAGCGGAGGGAGAGACCCAGTACTTC.

The rearrangement joins TRBV18 to TRBJ2-3, with 9 bases fitting TRBD1. Germline V gene data show CDR1 as KGHSH and CDR2 as LQKENI. This CDR3 is built from 17 residues. V was clipped by 3 bases and J by 0 bases; unmatched bases: 7. The CDR3 bases are TGTGCCAGCTCACCTCTGGGACAGGGAAAAAGCACAGATACGCAGTATTTT. Encoded protein: CASSPLGQGKSTDTQYF.

The V gene is TRBV6-2 or TRBV6-3, the J gene TRBJ1-2; 7 bases map to TRBD1. The CDR3 length is 14 residues. Germline V gives CDR1 MNHEY, CDR2 SVGEGT. With V trimmed by 5 bases and J by 11 bases, 14 bases remained unmatched. The CDR3 nucleotides read TGTGCCAGCAGTCAACAGGGGCATGCATCATCATACACCTTC. Its translation is CASSQQGHASSYTF.

V usage is TRBV19 and J usage is TRBJ2-5, with TRBD1 identical over 8 bases. This CDR3 is 17 amino acids long. The J segment lost 2 bases and the V segment lost 5 bases, leaving 13 bases of the junction unmatched. CDR1 and CDR2 (germline): LNHDA, SQIVND (reference sequence). The CDR3 loop is CASSGRQGRVGQETQYF. CDR3 DNA: TGTGCCAGTAGTGGGAGACAGGGGCGGGTAGGGCAAGAGACCCAGTACTTC. The variable domain in full, with the rest retrieved from reference TRBV19 and TRBJ2-5, is DGGITQSPKYLFRKEGQNVTLSCEQNLNHDAMYWYRQDPGQGLRLIYYSQIVNDFQKGDIAEGYSVSREKKESFPLTVTSAQKNPTAFYLCASSGRQGRVGQETQYFGPGTRLLVL.

This chain links TRBV2 with TRBJ1-1, with D possibly matching TRBD1 (6 bases). Germline CDR1 and CDR2: SNHLY and FYNNEI. Trimming pared 5 bases from V and 0 bases from J, leaving 19 bases between. The CDR3 has 17 amino acids. In DNA form, the CDR3 reads TGTGCCAGCAGTCAGGACAGAGTTTCATCATTGAACACTGAAGCTTTCTTT. Translated: CASSQDRVSSLNTEAFF.

The chain links TRBV5-1 to TRBJ2-5, with D tentatively TRBD2 (7 bases). This CDR3 is built from 18 residues. The V gene's germline CDR1 is SGHRS and CDR2 YFSETQ. V was shortened by 0 bases and J by 5 bases, with 23 bases between the two germline ends. The CDR3 protein is CASSLVLRGGASRETQYF. As DNA, the CDR3 is TGCGCCAGCAGCTTGGTCCTTCGAGGGGGGGCAAGCAGGGAGACCCAGTACTTC.